The clone carrying this T cell receptor (beta chain) was seen repeatedly, ten times or more. Its antigen is unknown. These data belong to a study of shared clonotypes between healthy human individuals. On the study more broadly: CD4 naive and memory got three plates each, CD8 naive two, CD8 memory one. Study findings and constraints: Approximately 5% of naive CD4 clonotypes were shared across a few donors.

Donors included only healthy HIV-negative adults lacking recent acute infections or vaccinations. V lost 6 bases to trimming and J lost 0 bases, with 10 bases between them. Germline-derived CDR1 and CDR2 are SGHAT and FQNNGV. This CDR3 spans 14 amino acids. Sequencing used immunoSEQ multiplex PCR; TCRdb keeps in-frame clones, though not all of them. The sample lists about 680,000 clones; roughly 70% were seen once. The receptor's source is a woman in her 30s in good health. Sequencing input: memory CD4+ T cells sorted from blood. Subset meaning: CD45RA-negative fraction. The J gene is TRBJ2-3, the V gene TRBV11-2, with TRBD1 as a possible D gene (5 bases). CDR3 region: CASRQQASTDTQYF. In nucleotides, the CDR3 is TGTGCCAGCAGACAACAGGCTAGCACAGATACGCAGTATTTT.